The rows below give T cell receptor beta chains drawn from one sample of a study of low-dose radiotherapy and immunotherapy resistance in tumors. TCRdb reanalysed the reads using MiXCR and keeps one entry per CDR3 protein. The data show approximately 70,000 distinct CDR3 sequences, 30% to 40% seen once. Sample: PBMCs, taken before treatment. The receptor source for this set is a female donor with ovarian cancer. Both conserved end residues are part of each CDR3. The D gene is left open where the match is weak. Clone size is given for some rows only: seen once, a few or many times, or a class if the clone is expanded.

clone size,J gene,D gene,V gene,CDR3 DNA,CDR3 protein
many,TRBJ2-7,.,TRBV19,TGTGCCCCTGGCGGGACAGCAAACTACGAGCAGTACTTC,CAPGGTANYEQYF
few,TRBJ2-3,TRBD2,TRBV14,TGTGCCAGCAGCCAACTTATGCTAGCGGGGGGAAGCACAGATACGCAGTATTTT,CASSQLMLAGGSTDTQYF
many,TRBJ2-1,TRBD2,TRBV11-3,TGTGCCAGCAGCCGAACCAGTCCGGGACTAGCGGGCTTCTCCCTCAATGAGCAGTTCTTC,CASSRTSPGLAGFSLNEQFF
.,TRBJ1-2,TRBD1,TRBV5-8,TGTGCCAGCAGCGGCCGGGACAGGGCCACCTGGAGCTATGGCTACACCTTC,CASSGRDRATWSYGYTF
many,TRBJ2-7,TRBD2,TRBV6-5,TGTGCCAGCAGGTCGTATAGCGGGAGTGGGTACGAGCAGTACTTC,CASRSYSGSGYEQYF
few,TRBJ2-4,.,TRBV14,TGTGCCAGCAGCCAAGTCCTGGGGGTCGGCATTCAGTACTTC,CASSQVLGVGIQYF
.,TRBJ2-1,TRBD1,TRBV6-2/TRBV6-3,TGTGCCAGCAGTTGGTCCGGGACAGGGGATCAGGAGCAGTTCTTC,CASSWSGTGDQEQFF
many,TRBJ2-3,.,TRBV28,TGTGCCAGCAGCTGGCTAGATACGCAGTATTTT,CASSWLDTQYF
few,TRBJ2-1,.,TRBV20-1,TGCAGTGCTCAGAGCTCCTACAATGAGCAGTTCTTC,CSAQSSYNEQFF
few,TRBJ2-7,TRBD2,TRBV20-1,TGCAGTGCAGCCGTAGCGGGACTCTACGAGCAGTACTTC,CSAAVAGLYEQYF
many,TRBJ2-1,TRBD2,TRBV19,TGTGCCAGTAGTATTCAGGTAGCGGGAGGTGAGCAGTTCTTC,CASSIQVAGGEQFF
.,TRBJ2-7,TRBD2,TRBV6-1,TGTGCCAGCAGCCGGACTAGCGGGGGGTTCTACGAGCAGTACTTC,CASSRTSGGFYEQYF
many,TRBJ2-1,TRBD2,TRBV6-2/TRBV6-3,TGTGCCAGCAGTCAACTAGCGGGAGGAATATACAATGAGCAGTTCTTC,CASSQLAGGIYNEQFF
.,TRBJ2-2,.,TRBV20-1,TGCAGTGCTAGATCACAGAAGGGTGGGACCGGGGAGCTGTTTTTT,CSARSQKGGTGELFF
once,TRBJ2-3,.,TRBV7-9,TGTGCCAGCAGCTTAGCTATGGCGAATCCTAGCACAGATACGCAGTATTTT,CASSLAMANPSTDTQYF
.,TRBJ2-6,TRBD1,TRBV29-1,TGCAGCGTTGGGGACAGGGCTGGGGCCAACGTCCTGACTTTC,CSVGDRAGANVLTF
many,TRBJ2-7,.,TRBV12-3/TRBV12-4,TGTGCCAGCAGTTTAACCTACGGAAGAGCCTACGAGCAGTACTTC,CASSLTYGRAYEQYF
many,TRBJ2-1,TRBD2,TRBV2,TGTGCCAGCAGCCGCTATAGCGGGATCTCCTACAATGAGCAGTTCTTC,CASSRYSGISYNEQFF
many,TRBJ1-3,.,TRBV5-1,TGCGCCAGCAGTATGGGGGGAAACACCATATATTTT,CASSMGGNTIYF
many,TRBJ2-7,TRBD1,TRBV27,TGTGCCAGCAGTTTAGGTCCCTCGGGACAGGGGGCGTACGAGCAGTACTTC,CASSLGPSGQGAYEQYF
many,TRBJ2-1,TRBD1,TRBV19,TGTGCCAGTAGTGCGACAGGGGGCGATGAGCAGTTCTTC,CASSATGGDEQFF
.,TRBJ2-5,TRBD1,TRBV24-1,TGTGCCACCAGTGATTCCGGGACAGAAGAGACCCAGTACTTC,CATSDSGTEETQYF
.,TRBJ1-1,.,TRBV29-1,TGCAGCGTTGAAGGTTTGGCGCAACAGGAAGCTTTCTTT,CSVEGLAQQEAFF
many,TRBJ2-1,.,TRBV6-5,TGTGCCAGCAGTCCGCCGGGACTCGTTTACGAGCAGTTCTTC,CASSPPGLVYEQFF
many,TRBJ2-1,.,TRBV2,TGTGCCAGCGCCTCGGGTGAGCAGTTCTTC,CASASGEQFF